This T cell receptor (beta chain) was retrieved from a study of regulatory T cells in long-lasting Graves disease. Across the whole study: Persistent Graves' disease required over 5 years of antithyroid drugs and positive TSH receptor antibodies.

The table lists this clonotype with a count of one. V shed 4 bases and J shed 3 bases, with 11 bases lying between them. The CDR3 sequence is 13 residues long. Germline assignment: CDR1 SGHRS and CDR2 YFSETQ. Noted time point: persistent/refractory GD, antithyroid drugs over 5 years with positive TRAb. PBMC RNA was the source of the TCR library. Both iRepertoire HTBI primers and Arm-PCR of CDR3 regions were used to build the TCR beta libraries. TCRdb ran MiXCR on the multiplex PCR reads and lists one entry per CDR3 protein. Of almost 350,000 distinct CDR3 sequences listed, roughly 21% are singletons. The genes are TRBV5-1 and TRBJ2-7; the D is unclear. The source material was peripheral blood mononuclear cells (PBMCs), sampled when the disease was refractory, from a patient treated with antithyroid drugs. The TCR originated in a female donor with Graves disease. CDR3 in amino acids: CASSGGGRYEQYF. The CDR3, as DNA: TGCGCCAGCAGCGGTGGTGGGCGCTACGAGCAGTACTTC.